This T cell receptor (beta chain) was identified in a study of post-analysis software for immune sequencing data (dated by TCRdb to between 2014 and 2016). Concerning the study at large: The recorded disease courses included relapsing-remitting, secondary progressive and progressive-relapsing multiple sclerosis, and some patients had no subtype annotation. A subset of samples was prepared in parallel using single-end sample barcoding, then pooled and co-amplified after Illumina adapter ligation. The multiple sclerosis patient repertoires were compared with 10 or so previously published healthy control repertoires from donors aged about 6 to 26 years.

Libraries came from PCR. Sequencing took place on an Illumina HiSeq 2500. Unique molecular identifiers were incorporated into TCR beta cDNA libraries to reduce PCR and sequencing biases. Per 1 to 10 million input T cells, roughly 0.5 million cDNA molecules were obtained, such that each molecule approximated one T cell. The same protocol used for the earlier healthy control dataset was applied to prepare and sequence the patient libraries. Samples belonging to the same batch were prepared together, multiplexed and sequenced on a shared HiSeq lane. In the paper's pipeline: MIGEC handled the raw barcoded reads, throwing out single-read molecular identifier groups before consensus assembly and CDR3 extraction. Clonotype tables were post-analysed with VDJtools, and diversity was normalized by down-sampling all datasets to the smallest sample size. In repertoire overlap clustering, CDR3 amino acid sequences, but not nucleotide sequences, were matched to correct batch-related cross-sample contamination. In TCRdb, the public reads were trimmed at Q25 with fastp and aligned with MiXCR, with productive beta chains retained. Duplicate CDR3 protein sequences are folded into a single record with the most common DNA and genes. Here the V and J calls rest on TCRdb's processing, not on the authors' analysis. Recorded for this sample are more than 500,000 distinct CDR3 sequences; around 31% of them occurred a single time. The ten top clones hold about 6% of the sample.

CDR1 ENHRY and CDR2 SYGVKD are derived from the germline V gene. For this chain, trimming is 2 bases at the V end and 8 bases at the J end, and the number of junction bases without a gene match is 6. The CDR3 contains 14 residues, cysteine and phenylalanine counted. The retained sequence is limited to the CDR3, 42 bases, with the frame set at the first base. This clonotype occurred a few times. The specificity of this receptor is unknown. No base qualities exist here, and no much larger clone lies one base off it. To demonstrate the VDJtools post-analysis software, the study profiled TCR beta repertoires from the peripheral blood of about a dozen young patients with multiple sclerosis. The patients with multiple sclerosis were children and adolescents between roughly 6 and 15 years of age. What the research found in general, with its limitations: Roughly 5 TRBV segments, including TRBV5-6, TRBV5-1 and TRBV20-1, were significantly more frequent in patients than controls. Direct clustering with F measure revealed strong co-clustering of samples prepared in the same batch, which led to a batch-effect correction. The multiple sclerosis patient group was slightly younger than the control group. Multiple sclerosis patients had significantly lower normalized Chao1 diversity than controls, a result that suggests substantial peripheral T-cell clonal expansion.

The sequence is built from TRBV10-3 and TRBJ1-2; 9 bases in the junction line up with TRBD1. Specimen: blood. The sequence was obtained from a girl under 18 with multiple sclerosis. DNA sequence: TGTGCCATCAGTGAGGGGACAGGGAAGGAAGGCTACACCTTC. Translated, this is CAISEGTGKEGYTF.